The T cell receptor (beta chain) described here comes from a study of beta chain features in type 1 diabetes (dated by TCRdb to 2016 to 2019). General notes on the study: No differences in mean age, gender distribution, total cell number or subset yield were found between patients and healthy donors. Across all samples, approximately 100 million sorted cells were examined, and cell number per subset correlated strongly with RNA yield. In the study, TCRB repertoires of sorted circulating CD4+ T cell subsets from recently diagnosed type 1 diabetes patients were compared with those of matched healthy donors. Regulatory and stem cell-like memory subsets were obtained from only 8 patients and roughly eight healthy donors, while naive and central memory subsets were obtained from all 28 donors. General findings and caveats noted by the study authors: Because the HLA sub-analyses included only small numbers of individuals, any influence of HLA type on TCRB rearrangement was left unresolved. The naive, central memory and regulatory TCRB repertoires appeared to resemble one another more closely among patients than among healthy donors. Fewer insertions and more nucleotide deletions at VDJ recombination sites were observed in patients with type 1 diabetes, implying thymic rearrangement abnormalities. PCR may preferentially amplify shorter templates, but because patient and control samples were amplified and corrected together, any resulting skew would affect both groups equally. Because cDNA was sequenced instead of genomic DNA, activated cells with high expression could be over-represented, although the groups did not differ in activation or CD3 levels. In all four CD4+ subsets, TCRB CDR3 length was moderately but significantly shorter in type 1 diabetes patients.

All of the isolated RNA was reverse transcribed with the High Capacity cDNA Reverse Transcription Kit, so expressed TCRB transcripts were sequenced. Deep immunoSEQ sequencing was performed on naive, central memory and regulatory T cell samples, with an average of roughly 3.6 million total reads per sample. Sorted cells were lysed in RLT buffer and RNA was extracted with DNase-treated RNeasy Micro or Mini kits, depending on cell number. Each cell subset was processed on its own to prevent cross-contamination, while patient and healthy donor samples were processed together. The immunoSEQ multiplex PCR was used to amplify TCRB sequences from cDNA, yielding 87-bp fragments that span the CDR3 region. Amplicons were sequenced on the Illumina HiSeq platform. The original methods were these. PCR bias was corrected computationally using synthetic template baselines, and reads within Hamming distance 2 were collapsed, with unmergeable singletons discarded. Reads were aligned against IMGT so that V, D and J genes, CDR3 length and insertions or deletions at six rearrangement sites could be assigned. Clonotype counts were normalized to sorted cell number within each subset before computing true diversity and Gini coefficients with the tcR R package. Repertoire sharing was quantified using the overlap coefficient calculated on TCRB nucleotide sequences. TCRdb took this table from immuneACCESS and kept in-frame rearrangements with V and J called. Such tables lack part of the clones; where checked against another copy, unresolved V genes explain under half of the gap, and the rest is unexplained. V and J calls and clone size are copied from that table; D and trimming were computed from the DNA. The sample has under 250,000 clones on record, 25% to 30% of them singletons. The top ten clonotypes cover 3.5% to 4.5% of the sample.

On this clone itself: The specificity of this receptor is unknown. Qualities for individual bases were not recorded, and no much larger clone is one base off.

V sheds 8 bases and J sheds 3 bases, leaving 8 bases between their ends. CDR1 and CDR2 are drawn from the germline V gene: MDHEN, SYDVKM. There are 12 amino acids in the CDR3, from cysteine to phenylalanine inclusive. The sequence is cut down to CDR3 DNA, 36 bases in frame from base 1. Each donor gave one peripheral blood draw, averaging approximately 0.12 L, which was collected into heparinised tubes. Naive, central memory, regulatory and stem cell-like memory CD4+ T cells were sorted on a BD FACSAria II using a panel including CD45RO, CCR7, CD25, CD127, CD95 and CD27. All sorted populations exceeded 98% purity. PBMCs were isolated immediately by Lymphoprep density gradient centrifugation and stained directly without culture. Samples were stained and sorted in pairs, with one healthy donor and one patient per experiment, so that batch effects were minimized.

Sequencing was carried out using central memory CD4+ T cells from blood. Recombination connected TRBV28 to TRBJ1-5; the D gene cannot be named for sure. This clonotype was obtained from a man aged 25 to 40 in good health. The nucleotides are TGTGCCAGCCGGGCCCTCAATCAGCCCCAGCATTTT. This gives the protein CASRALNQPQHF.